The table lists the clone carrying this TCR beta chain with a few counts. Antigen specificity is unknown. Trimming pared 4 bases from V and 5 bases from J, leaving 21 bases between. CDR3 size: 16 residues. Germline CDR1 reads SGHNT; CDR2 reads YYREEE (reference sequence). The data are from a study of blood T cells in healthy people across ages. Overall study findings and caveats: Both higher diversity and more naive CD4+ cells marked long-lived donors when set against aged donors.

Alongside a J-beta primer mix, a sample-barcoded 5' primer served in a second PCR lasting roughly 7 to 11 cycles. Researchers report that each sample yielded at least 2.5 million CDR3-containing paired-end reads. Each CDR3 protein is one row after TCRdb ran MiXCR on the 5' RACE reads. Of about 1.6 million distinct CDR3 sequences listed, almost 35% are singletons. The sequence derives from a woman between 25 and 40 years old in good health. The sequenced material came from blood. The V call is TRBV5-4, the J call TRBJ2-5; D is possibly TRBD1 (5 bases). CDR3 sequence (DNA): TGTGCCAGCAGCCCGAACCCGGCGGTCAGGGTGGAGACCCAGTACTTC. Translating gives CASSPNPAVRVETQYF.